The T cell receptor (beta chain) described here comes from a study of spatial heterogeneity in lung cancer. Overall study: On average, each unique TCR and UMI combination appeared more than ten times in raw reads.

This clonotype was seen many times. The antigen is unknown. Germline V gives CDR1 ENHRY, CDR2 SYGVKD. Trimming cost V 3 bases and J 5 bases, with 10 bases left between them. The CDR3 is made up of 13 amino acids. TCRdb itself ran the 5' RACE reads through MiXCR, one entry per CDR3 protein. The data hold around 45,000 distinct CDR3 sequences, with roughly 15% observed a single time. General study findings and limits: Expanded tumor TCRs that were ubiquitous appeared in blood more at resection than follow-up.

The time point was: sample taken at primary tumor resection. Whole RNA from tumor, nontumor lung or frozen PBMC was sequenced unsorted. This chain joins TRBV10-3 and TRBJ2-5; no clear D gene. This receptor was identified in a male donor with early-stage non-small cell lung cancer. The material was PBMCs, obtained at surgery. Here the CDR3 reads CAISDDSVETQYF. DNA of the CDR3: TGTGCCATCAGTGATGATTCGGTGGAGACCCAGTACTTC.